The 24 T cell receptor beta chains in this list originate from one sample, sequenced in a study of blood T cell repertoires in COVID-19. The method was immunoSEQ multiplex PCR; TCRdb's version includes in-frame clones alone and lacks a portion of them. In the table there are a few hundred thousand clones, around 92% of which are singletons. Sequenced material: peripheral blood. These receptors originate from a man aged 35 to 55 with acute or convalescent COVID-19.

The chain couples TRBV12-3 or TRBV12-4 to TRBJ2-7; unclear D gene. This CDR3 has 13 amino acids. V dropped 5 bases and J dropped 9 bases, with 17 bases sitting between them. This CDR3 reads CASSPRRDSVQYF. The CDR3 nucleotides are TGTGCCAGCAGTCCACGTCGAGACTCTGTGCAGTACTTC.

J is TRBJ2-5 and V is TRBV5-1; possibly TRBD2 for D (7 bases). Germline loops: CDR1 SGHRS, CDR2 YFSETQ. Deletions cut 2 bases from V and 0 bases from J, with 20 bases between. The CDR3 covers 18 residues. CDR3: CASSLSVRAGHHQETQYF. As DNA, the CDR3 is TGCGCCAGCAGCTTAAGTGTGAGAGCGGGACACCACCAAGAGACCCAGTACTTC.

This clone appeared a single time. The chain joins TRBV10-3 to TRBJ2-7; D perhaps matches TRBD1 (6 bases). This CDR3 region has 15 residues. V was clipped by 4 bases and J by 0 bases, with 13 bases between them. The germline V gene encodes CDR1 ENHRY and CDR2 SYGVKD. CDR3 DNA sequence: TGTGCCATCAGTGGCCGGGACACCAGCTCCTACGAGCAGTACTTC. This sequence encodes CAISGRDTSSYEQYF.

This rearrangement joins TRBV19 to TRBJ1-2; 7 nucleotides match TRBD1. J was trimmed by 8 bases and V by 3 bases; bases with no gene match: 9. Germline loops: CDR1 LNHDA, CDR2 SQIVND (reference sequence). This CDR3 comprises 14 residues. CDR3 DNA: TGTGCCAGTAGTATTCGGGAATACAGGGGAGGCTACACCTTC. Amino acid sequence: CASSIREYRGGYTF.

This clone showed up just once. V usage is TRBV5-4 and J usage is TRBJ2-5; TRBD2 agrees at 9 bases. V lost 4 bases and J lost 3; bases outside the gene matches: 1. CDR1 and CDR2 (germline): SGHNT, YYREEE (reference sequence). The CDR3 loop spans 13 amino acids. The DNA for the CDR3 is TGTGCCAGCAGCCGACTAGCGGAAGAGACCCAGTACTTC. Its protein is CASSRLAEETQYF.

This chain uses TRBV7-9 with TRBJ2-3; D ambiguous. CDR3 length: 15 amino acids. Trimming left V 7 bases short and J 0 bases short, with 14 bases between. Germline loops: CDR1 SEHNR, CDR2 FQNEAQ (reference sequence). The CDR3 nucleotides are TGTGCCAGCACTAGTAGACTGGAAAGCACAGATACGCAGTATTTT. It specifies CASTSRLESTDTQYF.

The chain is built from TRBV3-1 (or the pseudogene TRBV3-2) and TRBJ2-1; 12 positions match TRBD2. Germline V CDR1 and CDR2: LGHDT, YNNKEL (reference sequence). V gave up 4 bases and J gave up 6 bases; unmatched junction bases: 7. This CDR3 has 16 amino acids. DNA for the CDR3: TGTGCCAGCAGCCTCCTCGCTAGCGGGGGGGCCAATGAGCAGTTCTTC. It translates to CASSLLASGGANEQFF.

The rearrangement links TRBV24-1 to TRBJ1-5; 10 nucleotides agree with TRBD1. Germline CDR1 and CDR2: KGHDR and SFDVKD. CDR3 length equals 19 residues. Losses at the gene ends were 2 bases for V and 1 base for J; bases not matched to a gene: 10. CDR3 in amino acids: CATSDSTGGPFDSNQPQHF. The DNA for the CDR3 is TGTGCCACCAGTGATTCGACAGGGGGCCCCTTCGACAGCAATCAGCCCCAGCATTTT.

This clone was seen a handful of times. The identical CDR3 is also encoded by other nucleotide sequences in the sample. The gene calls are TRBV6-5 and TRBJ1-1; TRBD1 is a possible D gene (6 bases). The V end lost 2 bases, the J end lost 1 base, and 8 bases lay between the germline ends. This CDR3 has 14 amino acids. Germline V gene data show CDR1 as MNHEY and CDR2 as SVGAGI. The CDR3 bases are TGTGCCAGCAGTTACGACAGGAAGAACACTGAAGCTTTCTTT. Translated, it gives CASSYDRKNTEAFF.

CDR3 residues: CASSLRDTQYGYTF. In DNA form, the CDR3 reads TGTGCCAGCAGTTTACGGGACACCCAATATGGCTACACCTTC. J is TRBJ1-2 and V is TRBV27; the D gene is possibly TRBD1 (6 bases). V was cut by 2 bases and J by 5 bases, with 12 bases left in between. The germline V gene encodes CDR1 MNHEY and CDR2 SMNVEV (reference sequence). The CDR3 has 14 amino acids.

This clone appeared once. The rearrangement uses TRBV10-3 and TRBJ1-4; TRBD1 agrees at 8 bases. Trimming at V came to 0 bases and at J to 2 bases, leaving 8 bases not matched to a gene. The CDR3 runs 18 residues. The V gene's germline CDR1 is ENHRY and CDR2 SYGVKD. CDR3 coding DNA: TGTGCCATCAGTGAGTCTCCCTCAGGGGGCGCGACTAATGAAAAACTGTTTTTT. Its translation is CAISESPSGGATNEKLFF.

For the CDR3, the DNA is TGTGCCAGCAGACACGGCTACACGGGGGTTGGCACAGATACGCAGTATTTT. Translation: CASRHGYTGVGTDTQYF. This chain uses TRBV3-1 (or the pseudogene TRBV3-2) with TRBJ2-3, with D maybe TRBD2 (6 bases). This CDR3 is built from 17 residues. Between the trimmed V and J ends, which lost 6 bases and 1 base, there was a span of 20 bases. CDR1 LGHDT and CDR2 YNNKEL come from the germline V gene (reference sequence).

The chain combines TRBV6-5 with TRBJ1-2; 7 nucleotides match TRBD1. V trimming: 7 bases; J trimming: 7 bases; junction bases outside the gene matches: 12. The CDR3 consists of 14 residues. CDR1 is MNHEY and CDR2 is SVGAGI in the germline V gene. As DNA, the CDR3 is TGTGCCAGCATTAGAACAGGGGAATTTTCTGGCTACACCTTC. Protein: CASIRTGEFSGYTF.

This clone was counted a single time. V gene TRBV6-4 combines with J gene TRBJ1-2; 10 bases are a match to TRBD1. Germline CDR1 and CDR2: MRHNA and SNTAGT. The CDR3 spans 17 residues. Trimming removed 0 bases from V and 6 bases from J; junction bases left unmatched: 10. CDR3 bases: TGTGCCAGCAGTGACTCGTCCGGGACAGGGGTGGGTCATGGCTACACCTTC. It codes for CASSDSSGTGVGHGYTF.

This clone was observed a single time. The V gene is TRBV5-8, the J gene TRBJ1-4, with 7 bases identical to TRBD1. CDR3 length equals 15 residues. Germline-derived CDR1 and CDR2 are SGHTS and YDEGEE. With 4 bases clipped from V and 2 bases from J, the junction kept 5 bases outside the gene matches. The CDR3 nucleotides read TGTGCCAGCAGCGTGGGGACAGCCACTAATGAAAAACTGTTTTTT. Translating it yields CASSVGTATNEKLFF.

This sequence joins TRBV28 and TRBJ2-3; TRBD2 matches at 8 bases. With V trimmed by 6 bases and J by 5 bases, 13 bases remained unmatched. The CDR3 covers 16 residues. Germline V gene lookup returns CDR1 MDHEN and CDR2 SYDVKM. CDR3 nucleotide sequence: TGTGCCAGCAGCCCTTTTTGGCGGGAGGATCAAGATACGCAGTATTTT. This sequence encodes CASSPFWREDQDTQYF. The full variable domain, rest sourced from reference TRBV28 and TRBJ2-3, is DVKVTQSSRYLVKRTGEKVFLECVQDMDHENMFWYRQDPGLGLRLIYFSYDVKMKEKGDIPEGYSVSREKKERFSLILESASTNQTSMYLCASSPFWREDQDTQYFGPGTRLTVL.

The rearrangement links TRBV18 to TRBJ2-5; 11 bases are shared with TRBD2. The V gene's germline CDR1 is KGHSH and CDR2 LQKENI. With 5 bases clipped from V and 3 bases from J, the junction kept 8 bases outside the gene matches. The CDR3 length is 16 residues. The CDR3 loop is CASSTSSGRLEETQYF. DNA for the CDR3: TGTGCCAGCTCAACTTCTAGCGGGAGGTTGGAAGAGACCCAGTACTTC.

This CDR3 is CAWTGGLHGYTF. DNA of the CDR3: TGTGCCTGGACTGGGGGACTCCATGGCTACACCTTC. V is TRBV30 and J is TRBJ1-2; D perhaps matches TRBD1 (5 bases). Trimming left V 4 bases short and J 6 bases short, with 12 bases between. Germline values: CDR1 GTSNPN, CDR2 SVGIG (reference sequence). The CDR3 has 12 residues.

Regarding this clone: At one boundary the junction diverges from the germline segment, which might be a read error. The chain combines TRBV11-2 with TRBJ1-5; D may be TRBD1 (6 bases). This CDR3 spans 15 amino acids. Germline CDR1 SGHAT, CDR2 FQNNGV. The CDR3 spells CASSLGPGANQPRHF. The DNA for the CDR3 is TGTGCCAGCAGCTTAGGGCCAGGGGCAAATCAGCCCCGGCATTTT.

The V and J genes are TRBV28 and TRBJ1-1; a weak D match, TRBD1 (6 bases). Trimming stripped 8 bases from V and 0 bases from J, with 22 bases between. Germline V gene lookup returns CDR1 MDHEN and CDR2 SYDVKM. The CDR3 consists of 17 residues. CDR3 loop: CASYSVAGGGLNTEAFF. In DNA, the CDR3 is TGTGCCAGCTATTCCGTAGCGGGGGGCGGCTTGAACACTGAAGCTTTCTTT.

This chain connects TRBV9 to TRBJ2-6; 9 bases are a match to TRBD1. J lost 0 bases, V lost 7 bases, and 8 bases had no gene match. There are 17 residues in the CDR3. The germline CDR1 and CDR2 sequences are SGDLS and YYNGEE. The CDR3 nucleotides read TGTGCCAGCGGGGGGGACAGGGTCCGCTCTGGGGCCAACGTCCTGACTTTC. Residues: CASGGDRVRSGANVLTF.

This sequence joins TRBV13 and TRBJ1-1; perhaps TRBD1 as D (6 bases). Trimming shortened V by 0 bases and J by 4 bases, and 18 bases separated the two germline ends. The CDR3 contains 17 residues. Germline-derived CDR1 and CDR2 are PRHDT and FYEKMQ (reference sequence). CDR3 protein: CASSLGLIGGVGTEAFF. The DNA of the CDR3 is TGTGCCAGCAGCTTAGGCCTAATAGGGGGGGTCGGCACTGAAGCTTTCTTT.

The chain carries TRBV27 and TRBJ1-2; TRBD1 matches at 7 bases. The CDR3 covers 16 residues. Germline V CDR1 and CDR2: MNHEY, SMNVEV (reference sequence). The junction had 8 bases not matched to a gene; V was cut back by 4 bases and J by 0 bases. Written as DNA, the CDR3 is TGTGCCAGCAGTTCAACGACAGGGCTCGCTAACTATGGCTACACCTTC. This gives the protein CASSSTTGLANYGYTF.

This chain joins TRBV7-9 and TRBJ2-2, with 8 bases lining up with TRBD1. V lost 0 bases, J lost 6 bases, and 3 bases stayed unmatched. Germline V gene sequence: CDR1 SEHNR, CDR2 FQNEAQ (reference sequence). CDR3 length: 15 amino acids. As DNA, the CDR3 is TGTGCCAGCAGCTTAGCGAGGACAGGGCCCGGGGAGCTGTTTTTT. Translated, it gives CASSLARTGPGELFF.